Listed below are T cell receptor beta chains from one sample, sequenced in a study of cytomegalovirus exposure and HLA in healthy donors. Assay: immunoSEQ multiplex PCR; the TCRdb copy retains only in-frame clones and omits some. The data contain some 80,000 clones, around 77% of them singletons. Material: PBMCs. The receptors were sampled from a man aged 50-59 years in good health and CMV-seronegative. Both conserved end residues are part of each CDR3. The D gene is left open where the match is weak. Expanded clones are given a class, and other clones once, few, many or no size at all.

>.|TRBJ1-2|TRBV25-1|.
CASSEWPWETGSDGYTF
TGTGCCAGCAGTGAATGGCCCTGGGAGACAGGATCCGATGGCTACACCTTC
>.|TRBJ1-2|TRBV19|.
CASSRQGDGYTF
TGTGCCAGTAGTAGACAAGGGGATGGCTACACCTTC
>TRBD1|TRBJ1-2|TRBV6-1|many
CASSEDGTGDGYTF
TGTGCCAGCAGTGAGGACGGGACAGGGGATGGCTACACCTTC
>TRBD1|TRBJ2-7|TRBV5-1|.
CASSKTGTVNEQYF
TGCGCCAGCAGCAAAACCGGGACAGTTAACGAGCAGTACTTC
>.|TRBJ1-3|TRBV12-5|.
CASGLVLGQSHPGGNTIYF
TGTGCTAGTGGTTTGGTACTAGGGCAGTCCCACCCGGGGGGAAACACCATATATTTT
>TRBD2|TRBJ2-3|TRBV9|.
CASSVAGRLAGAGTQYF
TGTGCCAGCAGCGTAGCTGGGAGACTAGCGGGGGCGGGGACGCAGTATTTT
>TRBD2|TRBJ2-2|TRBV11-2|.
CASSSGTSGAYTGELFF
TGTGCCAGCAGCTCGGGGACTAGCGGGGCGTACACCGGGGAGCTGTTTTTT
>.|TRBJ2-2|TRBV7-2|.
CASSLVQTNTGELFF
TGTGCCAGCAGCTTAGTTCAGACGAACACCGGGGAGCTGTTTTTT
>TRBD1|TRBJ2-7|TRBV7-9|.
CSSSPGTGVGNYEQYF
TGTTCCAGCAGCCCCGGGACAGGGGTCGGAAACTACGAGCAGTACTTC
>TRBD1|TRBJ1-2|TRBV7-9|.
CSSSSAIGTVNGYTF
TGTTCCAGCAGCTCCGCCATCGGGACAGTTAATGGCTACACCTTC
>.|TRBJ1-2|TRBV19|.
CASSIGDYGYTF
TGTGCCAGTAGTATAGGAGACTATGGCTACACCTTC
>.|TRBJ1-1|TRBV7-9|once
CSTSSTRGPLSRKAFF
TGTTCCACCTCCAGTACCCGAGGGCCCCTTTCACGGAAAGCTTTCTTT
>TRBD2|TRBJ2-7|TRBV6-5|few
CASSSNNGLGYEQYF
TGTGCCAGCAGTTCGAATAACGGACTAGGCTACGAGCAGTACTTC
>TRBD1|TRBJ2-5|TRBV15|.
CASSRGQKETQYF
TGTGCCAGCTCGAGGGGACAGAAAGAGACCCAGTACTTC
>TRBD1|TRBJ1-2|TRBV19|.
CASGQKYGYTF
TGTGCCTCGGGACAGAAATATGGCTACACCTTC
>TRBD1|TRBJ2-2|TRBV7-3|.
CASSKGAAYTGELFF
TGTGCCAGCAGCAAGGGGGCAGCCTACACCGGGGAGCTGTTTTTT
>TRBD1|TRBJ1-1|TRBV11-1|.
CASSDRRGPNTEAFF
TGTGCCAGCAGCGACCGCAGGGGGCCGAACACTGAAGCTTTCTTT
>TRBD2|TRBJ2-3|TRBV2|.
CASGTSGGITDTQYF
TGTGCCAGCGGTACGAGCGGGGGTATCACAGATACGCAGTATTTT
>TRBD1|TRBJ1-6|TRBV7-8|.
CASSSLHGTAGNNSPLHF
TGTGCCAGCAGCTCCCTTCACGGGACAGCAGGGAATAATTCACCCCTCCACTTT
>.|TRBJ1-1|TRBV21-1|.
CASRNRGSNTEAFF
TGTGCCAGCAGGAACAGGGGCTCGAACACTGAAGCTTTCTTT
>.|TRBJ1-4|TRBV9|.
CASNPGQGREKLFF
TGTGCCAGCAACCCGGGGCAGGGGCGTGAAAAACTGTTTTTT
>.|TRBJ2-2|TRBV2|.
CASSYTEAGELFF
TGTGCCAGCAGTTATACAGAAGCCGGGGAGCTGTTTTTT
>.|TRBJ2-7|TRBV5-1|.
CASSIRGADSYEQYF
TGCGCCAGCAGCATCAGGGGCGCGGATTCCTACGAGCAGTACTTC
>.|TRBJ2-3|TRBV28|once
CASSLGGQRADTQYF
TGTGCCAGCAGTTTGGGAGGCCAGCGTGCAGATACGCAGTATTTT
>TRBD1|TRBJ1-2|TRBV5-4|few
CASSPGQGRDYGYTF
TGTGCCAGCAGCCCTGGACAGGGGAGGGACTATGGCTACACCTTC
>TRBD1|TRBJ1-3|TRBV7-9|.
CASSPVQGVTGNTIYF
TGTGCCAGCAGCCCCGTACAGGGGGTAACTGGAAACACCATATATTTT
>.|TRBJ1-1|TRBV7-3|few
CASSLEGRVTEAFF
TGTGCCAGCAGCTTAGAAGGGCGGGTCACTGAAGCTTTCTTT
>.|TRBJ1-4|TRBV7-9|.
CASSLRDWNEKLFF
TGTGCCAGCAGCTTACGGGACTGGAATGAAAAACTGTTTTTT
>.|TRBJ2-1|TRBV7-3|.
CASSPSTDNEQFF
TGTGCCAGCAGCCCATCGACAGATAATGAGCAGTTCTTC
>TRBD1|TRBJ2-4|TRBV5-8|few
CASSLVPGGNIQYF
TGTGCCAGCAGCTTGGTTCCAGGGGGAAACATTCAGTACTTC
>.|TRBJ2-1|TRBV14|.
CASSQDRYYNEQFF
TGTGCCAGCAGCCAAGACAGGTACTACAATGAGCAGTTCTTC
>.|TRBJ1-2|TRBV18|.
CASSPTPRGNYGYTF
TGTGCCAGCTCACCGACTCCGCGGGGAAACTATGGCTACACCTTC
>TRBD2|TRBJ2-2|TRBV5-4|.
CASSLGSGGFRTGELFF
TGTGCCAGCAGCTTGGGTAGCGGGGGTTTCCGCACCGGGGAGCTGTTTTTT
>TRBD1|TRBJ1-2|TRBV11-3|.
CASSLSPGGYGYTF
TGTGCCAGCAGCCTTTCCCCAGGGGGCTATGGCTACACCTTC
>TRBD2|TRBJ2-5|TRBV30|.
CAWRGGETQYF
TGTGCCTGGAGGGGGGGGGAGACCCAGTACTTC
>.|TRBJ1-5|TRBV28|.
CASSYDINNQPQHF
TGTGCCAGCAGCTACGACATAAACAATCAGCCCCAGCATTTT
>.|TRBJ1-6|TRBV4-1|once
CASSQYPSYNSPLHF
TGCGCCAGCAGCCAATATCCCTCCTATAATTCACCCCTCCACTTT
>.|TRBJ2-6|TRBV7-6|.
CASSLEGSGANVLTF
TGTGCCAGCAGCTTAGAGGGGTCTGGGGCCAACGTCCTGACTTTC
>TRBD1|TRBJ1-5|TRBV10-2|.
CASSRQGNQPQHF
TGCGCCAGCAGCCGACAGGGGAATCAGCCCCAGCATTTT
>TRBD2|TRBJ2-5|TRBV7-2|.
CASSLVRGGAGETQYF
TGTGCCAGCAGCTTAGTGCGCGGGGGGGCCGGAGAGACCCAGTACTTC
>.|TRBJ2-3|TRBV7-8|.
CASSQSTHRTDTQYF
TGTGCCAGCAGCCAGTCCACCCATCGCACAGATACGCAGTATTTT